This T cell receptor (beta chain) was captured by sequencing in a study of shared clonotypes between healthy human individuals. Trimming took 2 bases from V and 4 from J, leaving 18 bases between them. The CDR3 has 16 amino acids. From germline, CDR1 is MGHRA and CDR2 YSYEKL. Sequenced by immunoSEQ multiplex PCR; TCRdb stores in-frame clones only, minus some. The sample includes around 2,000,000 clones, about 95% of them seen just once. Naive CD8 cells comprised CD45RO-negative, CCR7-positively selected cells, excluding terminally differentiated effector memory CD45RA+ cells. Sequencing was performed on naive CD8+ T cells sorted from blood. The chain is built from TRBV4-1 and TRBJ2-7; D may be TRBD2 (6 bases). This receptor was taken from a man in his late teens or twenties in good health. The DNA for the CDR3 is TGCGCCAGCAGCCAAATAGGGCCTTCTAGCGATTACGAGCAGTACTTC. It yields the protein CASSQIGPSSDYEQYF.